Included here is one TCR beta chain sequence, with context. This sample is part of a study of blood T cell repertoires in COVID-19. Trimming cost V 10 bases and J 1 base; bases outside gene matches: 12. The CDR3 is 16 amino acids. Germline CDR1 is MDHEN and CDR2 is SYDVKM. Assay: immunoSEQ multiplex PCR; the TCRdb copy retains only in-frame clones and omits some. The table lists about 140,000 clones, around 85% of them singletons. The sequence derives from a human donor in a cohort sampled during active COVID-19. V gene TRBV28 combines with J gene TRBJ1-1, with 10 nucleotides matching TRBD1. What was sequenced was peripheral blood. The CDR3 here is CAISPRDRGGNTEAFF. The CDR3 bases are TGTGCCATCTCTCCTAGGGACAGGGGAGGGAACACTGAAGCTTTCTTT.